The present entry profiles one T cell receptor beta chain with its context. The antigen remains undetermined. The V gene end was trimmed by 1 base and the J gene end by 5 bases; junction bases not matched to a gene: 9. This CDR3 region has 16 residues. Germline values: CDR1 LNHDA, CDR2 SQIVND (reference sequence). The data are from a study of cytomegalovirus exposure and HLA in healthy donors. Study-wide results and caveats: In an earlier analysis, in some 500 donors, most V segments appeared productive either ~87% or ~30% of the time.

Amplification used 60 Vbeta primers and 13 Jbeta primers. Measured with immunoSEQ multiplex PCR; TCRdb has only the in-frame clones, and not every one. The sample lists hundreds of thousands of clones, over 80% occurring once. The TCR was taken from a man aged 40-55 years in good health and CMV-seropositive. V is TRBV19 and J is TRBJ2-7; 9 nucleotides line up with TRBD2. The specimen was PBMCs. The CDR3 spells CASSIVVAGEYHEQYF. The CDR3 DNA follows: TGTGCCAGTAGTATAGTGGTAGCGGGAGAGTACCACGAGCAGTACTTC.